What follows are 6 T cell receptor beta chains derived from one specimen sequenced in a study of blood T cell repertoires in COVID-19. The table came from immunoSEQ multiplex PCR; TCRdb's copy has only in-frame clones and leaves some out. The data show tens of thousands of clones, around 80% seen once. Sequences were obtained from peripheral blood. The receptors originated from a woman aged 80 or over with acute or convalescent COVID-19.

This clone was recorded once. The chain joins TRBV2 to TRBJ1-2; D is unclear. The germline CDR1 and CDR2 sequences are SNHLY and FYNNEI. This CDR3 spans 12 amino acids. With 7 bases removed from V and 2 bases from J, the gap between germline ends came to 8 bases. The CDR3 nucleotides read TGTGCCAGCAAGCGGGCGAACTATGGCTACACCTTC. Translated, it gives CASKRANYGYTF.

This chain uses TRBV4-2 with TRBJ2-7; D perhaps matches TRBD2 (6 bases). V lost 0 bases to trimming and J lost 0 bases, with 12 bases between them. The CDR3 is 16 residues long. Germline V CDR1 and CDR2: LGHNA, YNFKEQ. CDR3 nucleotide sequence: TGTGCCAGCAGCCAAGATCGGCTAGCGCTCTCCTACGAGCAGTACTTC. This encodes CASSQDRLALSYEQYF.

The chain carries TRBV6-2 or TRBV6-3 and TRBJ2-5, with 9 bases fitting TRBD2. The J segment lost 5 bases and the V segment lost 4 bases, leaving 8 bases of the junction unmatched. CDR3 length: 15 residues. CDR1 and CDR2 from the germline V gene are MNHEY and SVGEGT. Here the CDR3 reads CASSSRGGGRETQYF. The CDR3 DNA follows: TGTGCCAGCAGTTCGCGGGGGGGCGGACGGGAGACCCAGTACTTC.

The J gene is TRBJ2-1, the V gene TRBV10-1; maybe TRBD2 (6 bases). Trimming left V 5 bases short and J 0 bases short, with 14 bases between. Germline V lookup: CDR1 WNHNN, CDR2 SYGVQD (reference sequence). CDR3 size: 16 residues. As DNA, the CDR3 is TGCGCCAGCAGTCCCTCAACCGGGAGCTCCTACAATGAGCAGTTCTTC. Translating it yields CASSPSTGSSYNEQFF.

This clone appeared once. The V call is TRBV5-8, the J call TRBJ2-7; 8 bases are a match to TRBD2. This CDR3 is 15 amino acids long. V was clipped by 4 bases and J by 1 base; unmatched bases: 7. Germline CDR1 SGHTS, CDR2 YDEGEE. CDR3 DNA sequence: TGTGCCAGCAGCCCGAGGACTAGCAGATCCTACGAGCAGTACTTC. It translates to CASSPRTSRSYEQYF.

The rearrangement joins TRBV14 to TRBJ2-7, with D perhaps TRBD2 (6 bases). Looked up from germline, CDR1 is SGHDN and CDR2 is FVKESK. Trimming stripped 1 base from V and 2 bases from J, with 9 bases between. The CDR3 spans 14 residues. The CDR3 loop is CASSQGLGAYEQYF. In nucleotides, the CDR3 is TGTGCCAGCAGCCAAGGACTAGGCGCCTACGAGCAGTACTTC.